The 20 T cell receptor beta chains below come from one sample, sequenced in a study of OX40 agonist ivuxolimab in advanced cancers. The receptor library was made with the immunoSEQ multiplex PCR assay. TCRdb re-hosts the immuneACCESS table, in-frame sequences only. Its copies lack some clones; in the studies checked, an unresolved V gene accounts for under half of them, and the cause for the rest is not known. Present in this sample are about 73,000 clones, around nine tenths of which were seen just once. The ten largest clonotypes hold approximately 0.63% of the sample. Sequencing was performed on CD4+ or CD8+ T cells sorted from blood, taken in a trial of the OX40 agonist ivuxolimab. These receptors were collected from an adult with an advanced solid tumor such as melanoma, head and neck, liver or kidney cancer.

This clone has only a few counts. The V and J genes are TRBV21-1 and TRBJ1-1; the listed D gene, TRBD1, was not tested against the DNA. TRBV21-1 is a recognized pseudogene. The CDR3 runs 11 residues. CDR3 sequence (DNA): TGTGCCAGCCCACAGGGGAGGTGGGCTTTCTTT. Its translation: CASPQGRWAFF.

The sample holds one count of this clone. This rearrangement joins TRBV28 to TRBJ1-6, with a tentative D call TRBD1 (6 bases). V was cut by 10 bases and J by 6 bases, with 19 bases left in between. Germline loops: CDR1 MDHEN, CDR2 SYDVKM. This CDR3 spans 15 amino acids. The CDR3 is CATKPDSATNSPLHF. The CDR3 nucleotides read TGTGCCACCAAGCCGGACAGCGCGACTAATTCACCCCTCCACTTT.

The V gene is TRBV28, the J gene TRBJ2-1, with TRBD2 matching 11 bases. This CDR3 has 15 residues. V shed 5 bases, J shed 9 bases, and the junction held 9 bases outside the gene matches. Per the germline V gene, CDR1 is MDHEN and CDR2 is SYDVKM. CDR3 bases: TGTGCCAGCAGTATAACGCTAGCGGGAGGTACTGAGCAGTTCTTC. This codes for CASSITLAGGTEQFF.

The rearrangement links TRBV9 to TRBJ2-2; D may correspond to TRBD1 or TRBD2 (5 bases each). Germline loops: CDR1 SGDLS, CDR2 YYNGEE. The V gene lost 4 bases and the J gene lost 0 bases, with 13 bases spanning the gap. The CDR3 spans 16 residues. The DNA for the CDR3 is TGTGCCAGCAGCCCGACGGGGCGGTCGAACACCGGGGAGCTGTTTTTT. Residues: CASSPTGRSNTGELFF.

The CDR3 protein is CASSLGPPQTTGELFF. The DNA of the CDR3 is TGTGCCAGCTCCCTGGGGCCCCCACAAACCACCGGGGAGCTGTTTTTT. The chain is built from TRBV2 and TRBJ2-2; TRBD1 might be the D (5 bases). The CDR3 extends over 16 amino acids. V was cut by 8 bases and J by 4 bases, with 20 bases left in between. CDR1 is SNHLY, CDR2 FYNNEI, per germline.

V gene TRBV7-2 combines with J gene TRBJ1-4, with D perhaps TRBD1 (5 bases). Trimming removed 2 bases from V and 11 bases from J, with 12 bases in between. The CDR3 contains 13 residues. CDR1 SGHTA and CDR2 FQGNSA come from the germline V gene. CDR3: CASSLQGSRKLFF. The CDR3 coding sequence is TGTGCCAGCAGCTTACAGGGTTCTCGGAAACTGTTTTTT.

The chain couples TRBV10-1 to TRBJ2-5; D uncertain. CDR1 and CDR2 (germline): WNHNN, SYGVQD (reference sequence). The CDR3 contains 14 residues. Deletions cut 11 bases from V and 0 bases from J, with 16 bases between. The CDR3 spells CASSANGHQETQYF. CDR3 nucleotides: TGCGCCTCCTCCGCTAACGGCCACCAAGAGACCCAGTACTTC.

This chain connects TRBV5-1 to TRBJ1-2; perhaps TRBD1 as D (6 bases). V shed 5 bases and J shed 0 bases, with 14 bases lying between them. CDR1 and CDR2 from the germline V gene are SGHRS and YFSETQ. The CDR3 is 15 amino acids. The CDR3 bases are TGCGCCAGCAGGGAGGCCGGGACACCTAACTATGGCTACACCTTC. It translates to CASREAGTPNYGYTF.

The chain uses TRBV27 and TRBJ1-1; no clear D. Germline CDR1 reads MNHEY; CDR2 reads SMNVEV (reference sequence). Trimming left V 8 bases short and J 0 bases short, with 10 bases between. The CDR3 contains 13 residues. CDR3 residues: CASSLKMNTEAFF. The CDR3 DNA reads as TGTGCCAGCTCCCTTAAGATGAACACTGAAGCTTTCTTT.

This clone was detected once. This rearrangement joins TRBV6-6 to TRBJ2-1, with 8 bases aligning to TRBD2. Per the germline V gene, CDR1 is MNHNY and CDR2 is SVGAGI (reference sequence). The CDR3 has 16 residues. After removal of 8 bases from V and 7 bases from J, the junction contained 16 bases not matched to a gene. As DNA, the CDR3 is TGTGCCAGCGCTCATAGGGGAGCTAGCGGGTGGAATGAGCAGTTCTTC. Residues: CASAHRGASGWNEQFF.

The V gene is TRBV28, the J gene TRBJ1-3; D call uncertain. Looked up from germline, CDR1 is MDHEN and CDR2 is SYDVKM. CDR3 length: 15 amino acids. The ends were cut back, 6 bases at V and 3 bases at J, with 15 bases in the middle. The CDR3 coding sequence is TGTGCCAGCAGCAAAGGCTTCTTGGGTGGAAACACCATATATTTT. This codes for CASSKGFLGGNTIYF. Supplemented by reference TRBV28 and TRBJ1-3, the full variable domain reads DVKVTQSSRYLVKRTGEKVFLECVQDMDHENMFWYRQDPGLGLRLIYFSYDVKMKEKGDIPEGYSVSREKKERFSLILESASTNQTSMYLCASSKGFLGGNTIYFGEGSWLTVV.

This sequence joins TRBV4-1 and TRBJ2-3; 9 bases line up with TRBD2. This CDR3 comprises 16 residues. Germline V gene sequence: CDR1 MGHRA, CDR2 YSYEKL. Trimming removed 3 bases from V and 3 bases from J; junction bases left unmatched: 7. Here the CDR3 DNA reads TGCGCCAGCAGCCAGTTCCTAGCGGGACAAACAGATACGCAGTATTTT. Translating it yields CASSQFLAGQTDTQYF.

CDR3 sequence: CASSSGLYGYTF. The DNA of the CDR3 is TGCGCCAGCAGCTCGGGACTCTATGGCTACACCTTC. J is TRBJ1-2 and V is TRBV5-1, with a possible D match to TRBD1 (5 bases). V was pared by 3 bases and J by 4 bases, with 7 bases between. This CDR3 has 12 residues. Germline CDR1 reads SGHRS; CDR2 reads YFSETQ.

The rearrangement uses TRBV27 and TRBJ1-2; D possibly corresponds to TRBD1 (5 bases). Trimming took off 4 bases at V and 4 bases at J, with 10 bases between the two ends. The CDR3 covers 13 residues. Germline-derived CDR1 and CDR2 are MNHEY and SMNVEV (reference sequence). CDR3 coding DNA: TGTGCCAGCAGTTCTAGCCAGGGCTATGGCTACACCTTC. It encodes CASSSSQGYGYTF.

This clone came up a few times. J is TRBJ2-1 and V is TRBV12-2; the DNA was not compared with TRBD2, the D call given in the table. TRBV12-2 counts as a pseudogene. This CDR3 comprises 21 residues. The CDR3 sequence is CASRLAPGLAGRGAQCDEQFF. CDR3 bases: TGTGCAAGTCGCTTAGCGCCCGGACTAGCGGGCCGGGGCGCGCAATGTGACGAGCAGTTCTTC.

The chain links TRBV13 to TRBJ2-1; D might be TRBD2 (5 bases). There are 13 residues in the CDR3. From germline, CDR1 is PRHDT and CDR2 FYEKMQ (reference sequence). V gave up 5 bases and J gave up 9 bases, with 14 bases separating them. The CDR3 loop is CASSVTRITEQFF. CDR3 sequence (DNA): TGTGCCAGCAGCGTCACTAGAATTACTGAGCAGTTCTTC.

This chain uses TRBV6-6 with TRBJ1-3, with unresolved D. The germline V gene encodes CDR1 MNHNY and CDR2 SVGAGI (reference sequence). Trimming cost V 7 bases and J 9 bases, with 16 bases left between them. The CDR3 has 13 amino acids. CDR3 coding DNA: TGTGCCAGCACCGGCCTATCTTGGGGCACCATATATTTT. Its translation: CASTGLSWGTIYF.

CDR3 DNA: TGTGCCAGCAGTTGGAGCGGGGCGAGCGGGGAGCTGTTTTTT. The encoded protein is CASSWSGASGELFF. The chain recombines TRBV27 with TRBJ2-2; 7 nucleotides match TRBD2. V gave up 4 bases and J gave up 7 bases; unmatched junction bases: 6. This CDR3 region has 14 residues. Germline CDR1 MNHEY, CDR2 SMNVEV (reference sequence).

This sequence joins TRBV4-1 and TRBJ1-2, with 8 bases matching TRBD1. V trimming: 1 base; J trimming: 6 bases; junction bases outside the gene matches: 7. Germline V gene data show CDR1 as MGHRA and CDR2 as YSYEKL. This CDR3 region has 15 residues. CDR3 loop: CASSQATGQGNGYTF. The CDR3 DNA reads as TGCGCCAGCAGCCAAGCCACCGGACAGGGTAATGGCTACACCTTC.

The gene calls are TRBV6-5 and TRBJ2-1; 12 nucleotides match TRBD2. Trimming cost V 2 bases and J 10 bases; bases outside gene matches: 3. CDR1 MNHEY and CDR2 SVGAGI come from the germline V gene. This CDR3 has 14 amino acids. CDR3: CASSYLLAGGEQFF. In nucleotides, the CDR3 is TGTGCCAGCAGTTACCTACTAGCGGGGGGAGAGCAGTTCTTC.